This paragraph reports one TCR beta chain. The antigen is not known. This record belongs to a study of cytotoxic CD8 clonotypes in ibrutinib-treated CLL. About the research overall: It was after a median about 12 months of treatment, range 6 to 36, that response samples were taken. Samples yielded averages of hundreds of thousands of productive templates and fewer than 100,000 productive rearrangements.

From germline, CDR1 is GTSNPN and CDR2 SVGIG (reference sequence). The V end lost 2 bases, the J end lost 6 bases, and 23 bases lay between the germline ends. This CDR3 comprises 17 residues. The study's findings and limits: Ibrutinib response saw clonality rise, and progression saw it return toward baseline.

The repertoire was sequenced with immunoSEQ multiplex PCR; TCRdb's copy has only in-frame clones and lacks some. This table holds some 84,000 clones, about 86% found once. Sequenced here: PBMCs, sampled before ibrutinib treatment. This clonotype originated in a human donor with chronic lymphocytic leukemia. This chain links TRBV30 with TRBJ1-3; possibly TRBD1 for D (6 bases). The CDR3 DNA is TGTGCCTGGAGTCCCCCGACAGGAACTCGAGGGGTAAACACCATATATTTT. This translates into CAWSPPTGTRGVNTIYF.